One sample yielded the 23 T cell receptor beta chains listed below, sequenced in a study of prognosis after radiotherapy for stage I lung cancer. The study amplified the TCR beta CDR3 region from genomic DNA. This amplification was carried out by two rounds of multiplex PCR. TRBV and TRBJ genes each had their own specific primers in first-round PCR. In TCRdb, the multiplex PCR reads were re-called with MiXCR into one record per CDR3 protein. The sample has approximately 16,000 distinct CDR3 sequences; around 29% are singletons. Sequencing was performed on PBMCs, taken before or after stereotactic body radiation therapy (not recorded which). The receptors stem from a donor older than 45 with non-small cell lung cancer.

This clonotype appeared a single time. Compared with germline, one end of the junction differs, possibly owing to a read error. This sequence joins TRBV6-2 or TRBV6-3 and TRBJ2-3, with D tentatively TRBD2 (7 bases). Germline assignment: CDR1 MNHEY and CDR2 SVGEGT. The CDR3 loop spans 16 amino acids. CDR3 sequence (DNA): TGTGCCAGCAGTTACCCTCAGGGGACTACCACAGATAAGCAGTATTTT. As protein: CASSYPQGTTTDKQYF.

In its sample, this clonotype was seen many times. This chain links TRBV20-1 with TRBJ1-6, with D tentatively TRBD1 (5 bases). The CDR3 loop spans 13 amino acids. The V gene lost 4 bases and the J gene lost 4 bases, with 8 bases spanning the gap. The V gene's germline CDR1 is DFQATT and CDR2 SNEGSKA (reference sequence). CDR3 sequence reads: CSATGQYNSPLHF. The CDR3 DNA reads as TGCAGTGCTACAGGGCAATATAATTCACCCCTCCACTTT.

This clonotype was counted once. The rearrangement uses TRBV20-1 and TRBJ2-2; TRBD1 might be the D (5 bases). V lost 8 bases and J lost 6, with 19 bases in between. Germline V gives CDR1 DFQATT, CDR2 SNEGSKA (reference sequence). This CDR3 contains 14 residues. This chain's CDR3 is CSSHGAYGSGELFF. The CDR3 DNA is TGCAGTTCCCATGGGGCGTACGGGTCCGGGGAGCTGTTTTTT.

Comment on this clonotype: No conserved phenylalanine or tryptophan is present at the end of the CDR3, so a read error is the likely explanation. The chain has TRBV9 and TRBJ2-6; TRBD1 is a possible D gene (5 bases). Germline V gives CDR1 SGDLS, CDR2 YYNGEE. The CDR3 spans 16 residues. Here the CDR3 reads CASSSDRSSGANVLTL. The CDR3 nucleotides read TGTGCCAGCAGCTCAGACCGTTCCTCTGGGGCCAACGTACTGACTTTA.

On this clonotype itself: A read error likely explains this, since a far larger clone differs by one base. The chain couples TRBV2 to TRBJ2-4; TRBD1 agrees at 7 bases. With the DNA end fitting TRBJ2-5 better, the J assignment may be wrong. Germline values: CDR1 SNHLY, CDR2 FYNNEI. This CDR3 contains 16 residues. CDR3 coding DNA: TGTGCCAGCATTCCCCACTTGGGGGACAGAGAAGAGACCCAGTACTTC. This gives the protein CASIPHLGDREETQYF.

With respect to this clonotype: A read error is likely here: a far larger clone is one base away. The chain links TRBV27 to TRBJ1-2; D is possibly TRBD1 (5 bases). The CDR3 is 16 residues long. Germline V gives CDR1 MNHEY, CDR2 SMNVEV (reference sequence). CDR3 sequence: CSSSLPGATRGYGYTF. CDR3 sequence (DNA): TGTTCCAGCAGTTTACCCGGGGCCACTCGAGGGTATGGCTACACCTTC.

For this clonotype: A read error may account for a junction end that differs from germline. The chain has TRBV7-9 and TRBJ2-6; 11 bases are shared with TRBD2. The CDR3 extends over 18 amino acids. CDR1 SEHNR and CDR2 FQNEAQ come from the germline V gene (reference sequence). CDR3 DNA sequence: TGTGCCAGCAGCACAAGCACTAGCGGGAGATCTGGGGCCAACGTCCTTACTTTC. This sequence encodes CASSTSTSGRSGANVLTF.

By proportion, this clonotype is medium-sized (0.01 to 0.1%). This chain joins TRBV5-1 and TRBJ2-2; a weak D match, TRBD2 (5 bases). The V end lost 1 base, the J end lost 7 bases, and 8 bases lay between the germline ends. This CDR3 has 13 amino acids. CDR1 is SGHRS and CDR2 is YFSETQ in the germline V gene. The CDR3 is CASSLRGGGELFF. The CDR3 nucleotides read TGCGCCAGCAGCTTGCGCGGAGGCGGGGAGCTGTTTTTT.

This clonotype was picked up many times. The chain carries TRBV7-3 and TRBJ2-2, with TRBD2 identical over 12 bases. This CDR3 region has 15 residues. V lost 5 bases to trimming and J lost 6 bases; unmatched junction nucleotides: 4. The germline V gene encodes CDR1 SGHTA and CDR2 FQGTGA. CDR3 amino acids: CASSPGLAGPGELFF. The CDR3 DNA is TGTGCCAGCAGCCCGGGACTAGCGGGCCCCGGGGAGCTGTTTTTT.

V gene TRBV5-4 combines with J gene TRBJ1-1, with 9 bases matching TRBD1. This CDR3 spans 15 amino acids. CDR1 and CDR2 (germline): SGHNT, YYREEE (reference sequence). V was clipped by 4 bases and J by 6 bases; unmatched bases: 10. The CDR3 region is CASSQEGTGTAEAFF. The DNA of the CDR3 is TGTGCCAGCAGCCAGGAGGGGACAGGGACGGCTGAAGCTTTCTTT.

The sample holds many counts of this clonotype. The chain couples TRBV27 to TRBJ2-7, with 7 nucleotides matching TRBD2. V lost 8 bases to trimming and J lost 1 base; unmatched junction nucleotides: 11. Germline V gives CDR1 MNHEY, CDR2 SMNVEV (reference sequence). This CDR3 is built from 15 residues. The CDR3 nucleotides read TGTGCCAGCGGGGAGGGACGCAACCCATCCTACGAGCAGTACTTC. Protein product: CASGEGRNPSYEQYF.

This clonotype was seen ten or more times. The V call is TRBV29-1, the J call TRBJ1-1; 9 bases agree with TRBD1. With V trimmed by 7 bases and J by 3 bases, 6 bases remained unmatched. This CDR3 region has 13 residues. The germline V gene encodes CDR1 SQVTM and CDR2 ANQGSEA. In DNA, the CDR3 is TGCAGCGCCCAACAGGGGGCGGACACTGAAGCTTTCTTT. This encodes CSAQQGADTEAFF. The full variable domain, in which reference TRBV29-1 and TRBJ1-1 provide the parts outside the CDR3, is SAVISQKPSRDICQRGTSLTIQCQVDSQVTMMFWYRQQPGQSLTLIATANQGSEATYESGFVIDKFPISRPNLTFSTLTVSNMSPEDSSIYLCSAQQGADTEAFFGQGTRLTVV.

About this clonotype: This could be a read error, since a much larger clone is one nucleotide away. The J gene is TRBJ2-5, the V gene TRBV20-1; the D call may be TRBD1 or TRBD2 (5 bases each). Germline V CDR1 and CDR2: DFQATT, SNEGSKA (reference sequence). The CDR3 contains 14 residues. The CDR3 sequence: CSARGDWDQDTQYF. The CDR3 coding sequence is TGCAGTGCTAGAGGTGACTGGGACCAAGATACCCAGTACTTC.

In regard to this clonotype: A read error is the likely source, as a far larger clone sits one nucleotide away. This chain connects TRBV10-3 to TRBJ1-4; 7 nucleotides align to TRBD1. The tail of the sequence fits TRBJ1-6 better, so the J call may be wrong. Germline V lookup: CDR1 ENHRY, CDR2 SYGVKD. The CDR3 consists of 19 residues. The CDR3 DNA reads as TGTGCCATCAGTGACCCGGACAGGCTTTCAAAACGGCCGGATTCACACCTCCACTTT. It encodes CAISDPDRLSKRPDSHLHF.

Notes on this clonotype: This sequence is one base from a far larger clone and is likely a read error. The chain joins TRBV11-2 to TRBJ2-5; D gene uncertain. This CDR3 comprises 15 residues. Trimming took off 0 bases at V and 11 bases at J, with 19 bases between the two ends. Germline values: CDR1 SGHAT, CDR2 FQNNGV. The CDR3 loop is CASSLDDLAYNEQYF. CDR3 coding DNA: TGTGCCAGCAGCTTAGATGACCTCGCCTACAATGAGCAGTACTTC.

This clonotype was seen at least ten times. The genes are TRBV7-2 and TRBJ1-4; maybe TRBD1 (5 bases). Germline CDR1 and CDR2: SGHTA and FQGNSA. V lost 1 base to trimming and J lost 8 bases, with 14 bases between them. The CDR3 spans 15 residues. CDR3 nucleotides: TGTGCCAGCAGCTTAGATCCAGGGATGGGGGAAAAACTGTTTTTT. Protein sequence: CASSLDPGMGEKLFF.

This clonotype came up many times. The V gene is TRBV6-2 or TRBV6-3, the J gene TRBJ2-7, with 7 positions matching TRBD2. Per the germline V gene, CDR1 is MNHEY and CDR2 is SVGEGT. This CDR3 has 12 amino acids. The V gene end was trimmed by 1 base and the J gene end by 6 bases; junction bases not matched to a gene: 0. CDR3 nucleotides: TGTGCCAGCAGTTACTGGGAGGGCGAGCAGTACTTC. Residues: CASSYWEGEQYF.

This clonotype is termed medium-sized. The rearrangement joins TRBV6-1 to TRBJ2-1; the D gene is possibly TRBD2 (6 bases). CDR1 is MNHNS and CDR2 is SASEGT in the germline V gene. V was pared by 6 bases and J by 11 bases, with 17 bases between. CDR3 size: 13 residues. In nucleotides, the CDR3 is TGTGCCAGCAGGGGCCTTAGGGACTCTCAGCAGTTCTTC. It codes for CASRGLRDSQQFF.

Ten or more counts support this clonotype. J is TRBJ1-2 and V is TRBV30; 12 positions match TRBD1. With 5 bases clipped from V and 8 bases from J, the junction kept 6 bases outside the gene matches. The CDR3 runs 13 residues. Germline lookup yields CDR1 GTSNPN and CDR2 SVGIG (reference sequence). This CDR3 reads CAWGTGGAAGYTF. The CDR3 DNA follows: TGTGCCTGGGGGACAGGGGGCGCCGCGGGCTACACCTTC.

This chain uses TRBV2 with TRBJ2-7; 7 nucleotides agree with TRBD2. V shed 7 bases, J shed 4 bases, and the junction held 16 bases outside the gene matches. The CDR3 consists of 16 residues. Per germline, CDR1 SNHLY and CDR2 FYNNEI. CDR3 DNA: TGTGCCAGCACCGATGTGTTTAGGACTAGAGGGTACGAGCAGTACTTC. Its translation: CASTDVFRTRGYEQYF.

The chain uses TRBV12-3 or TRBV12-4 and TRBJ2-4; D is unclear. V dropped 1 base and J dropped 3 bases, with 13 bases sitting between them. The CDR3 consists of 16 residues. CDR3 amino acids: CASSLGNNLFKNIQYF. The CDR3 coding sequence is TGTGCCAGCAGTTTAGGGAATAATTTATTCAAAAACATTCAGTACTTC.

At least ten counts were recorded for this clonotype. This chain uses TRBV24-1 with TRBJ2-3; maybe TRBD2 (5 bases). The CDR3 is made up of 12 amino acids. V was clipped by 6 bases and J by 6 bases, with 9 bases between them. CDR1 and CDR2 (germline): KGHDR, SFDVKD. DNA for the CDR3: TGTGCCACCAGTACGGGAATGGATACGCAGTATTTT. It encodes CATSTGMDTQYF.

This clonotype ranks as medium-sized. The V call is TRBV28, the J call TRBJ2-7; 14 nucleotides match TRBD2. In germline, CDR1 is MDHEN, CDR2 SYDVKM. The CDR3 runs 14 residues. The J segment lost 6 bases and the V segment lost 5 bases, leaving 3 bases of the junction unmatched. CDR3 DNA: TGTGCCAGCAGTAAGGGACTAGCGGGAGTCGAGCAGTACTTC. Its translation is CASSKGLAGVEQYF.